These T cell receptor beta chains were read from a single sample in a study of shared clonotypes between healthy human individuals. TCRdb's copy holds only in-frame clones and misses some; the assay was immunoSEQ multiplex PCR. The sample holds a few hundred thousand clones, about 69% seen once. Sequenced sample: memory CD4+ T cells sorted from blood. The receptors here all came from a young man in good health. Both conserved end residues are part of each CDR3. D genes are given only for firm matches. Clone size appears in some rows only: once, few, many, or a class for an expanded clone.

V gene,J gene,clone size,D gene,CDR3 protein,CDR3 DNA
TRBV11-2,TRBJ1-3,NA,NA,CASSTREGNTIYF,TGTGCCAGCAGCACCCGGGAGGGAAACACCATATATTTT
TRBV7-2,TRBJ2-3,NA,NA,CASAGTDTDTQYF,TGTGCCAGCGCGGGGACAGACACAGATACGCAGTATTTT
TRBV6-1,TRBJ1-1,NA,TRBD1,CASSEGQGALLNTEAFF,TGTGCCAGCAGTGAAGGACAGGGGGCTTTGTTGAACACTGAAGCTTTCTTT
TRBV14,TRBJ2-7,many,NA,CASSQDTTLDYSYEQYF,TGTGCCAGCAGCCAAGATACTACCCTAGATTACTCCTACGAGCAGTACTTC
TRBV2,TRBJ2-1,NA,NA,CASSEADEQFF,TGTGCCAGCAGTGAGGCTGATGAGCAGTTCTTC
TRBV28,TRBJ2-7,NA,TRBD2,CALSSGRAGSYEQYF,TGTGCCCTGTCTAGCGGGAGGGCCGGCTCCTACGAGCAGTACTTC
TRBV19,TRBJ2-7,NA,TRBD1,CASTPQRGTGTYEQYF,TGTGCCAGTACCCCACAACGCGGGACAGGAACCTACGAGCAGTACTTC
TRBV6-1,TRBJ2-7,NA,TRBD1,CASKGGPTYEQYF,TGTGCCAGCAAAGGGGGCCCTACCTACGAGCAGTACTTC
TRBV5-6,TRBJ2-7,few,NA,CASSSRGRSAFYEQYF,TGTGCCAGCAGCTCCCGAGGGCGGTCCGCCTTCTACGAGCAGTACTTC
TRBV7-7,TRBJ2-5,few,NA,CASSFAGEETQYF,TGTGCCAGCAGCTTTGCAGGGGAAGAGACCCAGTACTTC
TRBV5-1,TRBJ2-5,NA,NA,CASKPGLGYNQETQYF,TGCGCCAGCAAACCAGGTCTCGGGTACAACCAAGAGACCCAGTACTTC
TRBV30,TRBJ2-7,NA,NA,CAWGILQGYEQYF,TGTGCCTGGGGAATCTTACAGGGATACGAGCAGTACTTC
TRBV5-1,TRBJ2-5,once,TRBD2,CASSLGGGRATETQYF,TGCGCCAGCAGCTTGGGAGGTGGGAGGGCCACAGAGACCCAGTACTTC
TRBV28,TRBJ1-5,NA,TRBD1,CASRPGTGIQPQHF,TGTGCCAGCAGGCCGGGGACAGGGATTCAGCCCCAGCATTTT
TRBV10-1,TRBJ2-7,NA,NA,CASSESGNHEQYF,TGCGCCAGCAGTGAGTCGGGTAACCACGAGCAGTACTTC
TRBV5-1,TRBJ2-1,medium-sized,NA,CASSLAGLRQNEQFF,TGCGCCAGCAGCTTGGCCGGACTCCGGCAGAATGAGCAGTTCTTC
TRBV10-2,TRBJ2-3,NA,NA,CASTTGGTDTQYF,TGCGCCAGCACTACGGGGGGCACAGATACGCAGTATTTT
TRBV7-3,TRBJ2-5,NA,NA,CASSLMGGTQYF,TGTGCCAGCAGCTTAATGGGTGGGACCCAGTACTTC
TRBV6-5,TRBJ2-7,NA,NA,CATGETVHEQYF,TGTGCCACGGGGGAGACTGTCCACGAGCAGTACTTC
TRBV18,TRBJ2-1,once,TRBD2,CASSPKALAGGTYNEQFF,TGTGCCAGCTCACCAAAAGCTCTAGCGGGAGGTACCTACAATGAGCAGTTCTTC
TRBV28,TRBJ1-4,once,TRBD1,CASSPGDRVEKLFF,TGTGCCAGCAGCCCGGGGGACAGGGTAGAAAAACTGTTTTTT
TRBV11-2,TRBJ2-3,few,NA,CASSLSTDTQYF,TGTGCCAGCAGCTTAAGCACAGATACGCAGTATTTT
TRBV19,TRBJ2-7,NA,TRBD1,CASSGSGTGTYEQYF,TGTGCCAGTAGTGGCTCCGGGACAGGGACCTACGAGCAGTACTTC
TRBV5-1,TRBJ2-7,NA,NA,CASSLRKDFNFEQYF,TGCGCCAGCAGCTTGAGGAAGGACTTCAATTTCGAGCAGTACTTC
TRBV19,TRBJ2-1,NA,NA,CASSADKSSYNEQFF,TGTGCCAGTAGTGCGGACAAGAGCTCCTACAATGAGCAGTTCTTC
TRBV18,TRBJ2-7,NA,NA,CASSHGQPRYEQYF,TGTGCCAGCTCACACGGGCAGCCTCGCTACGAGCAGTACTTC
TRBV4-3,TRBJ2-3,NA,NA,CASSQDGAGVSTDTQYF,TGCGCCAGCAGCCAAGACGGGGCAGGGGTAAGCACAGATACGCAGTATTTT
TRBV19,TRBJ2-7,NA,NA,CASSTRLGPYEQYF,TGTGCCAGTAGTACTCGACTAGGTCCCTACGAGCAGTACTTC
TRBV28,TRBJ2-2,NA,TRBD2,CASSLIESSGRVWELFF,TGTGCCAGCAGTTTAATCGAGTCGAGCGGGAGAGTCTGGGAGCTGTTTTTT
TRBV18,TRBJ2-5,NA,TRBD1,CASSPPTGGVSGETQYF,TGTGCCAGCTCACCACCCACAGGGGGAGTAAGTGGCGAGACCCAGTACTTC
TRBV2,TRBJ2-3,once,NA,CASSGRGAGHDTQYF,TGTGCCAGCAGTGGACGCGGGGCGGGTCATGATACGCAGTATTTT
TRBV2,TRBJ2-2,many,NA,CASSELQQSNTGELFF,TGTGCCAGCAGTGAACTGCAGCAGTCGAACACCGGGGAGCTGTTTTTT
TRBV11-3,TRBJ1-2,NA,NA,CASSLDVNLIYGYTF,TGTGCCAGCAGCCTGGACGTAAACTTGATCTATGGCTACACCTTC
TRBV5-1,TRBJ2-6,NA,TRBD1,CASSTDPGQGANVLTF,TGCGCCAGCAGCACCGACCCGGGACAGGGAGCCAACGTCCTGACTTTC
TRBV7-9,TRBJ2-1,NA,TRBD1,CASRLRTGGIEQFF,TGTGCCAGCAGGTTACGGACAGGGGGAATTGAGCAGTTCTTC
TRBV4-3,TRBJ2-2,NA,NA,CASSHLTGYSGELFF,TGCGCCAGCAGCCATCTCACAGGTTACTCCGGGGAGCTGTTTTTT
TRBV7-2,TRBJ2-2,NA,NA,CASSLIETGELFF,TGTGCCAGCAGCTTAATAGAGACCGGGGAGCTGTTTTTT
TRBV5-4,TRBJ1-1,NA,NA,CASSLDAGWDTEAFF,TGTGCCAGCAGCTTGGATGCGGGTTGGGACACTGAAGCTTTCTTT
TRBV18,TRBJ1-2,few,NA,CASSPISREGYTF,TGTGCCAGCTCACCGATTAGCAGAGAGGGCTACACCTTC
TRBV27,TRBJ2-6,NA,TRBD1,CASSLGDRGPAPWANVLTF,TGTGCCAGCAGTTTAGGGGACAGGGGACCAGCCCCCTGGGCCAACGTCCTGACTTTC
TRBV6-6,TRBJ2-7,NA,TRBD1,CASSYRGTGTYEQYF,TGTGCCAGCAGTTACCGCGGGACAGGGACCTACGAGCAGTACTTC
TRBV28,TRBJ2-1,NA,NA,CASSYRTEQFF,TGTGCCAGCAGTTACAGGACAGAGCAGTTCTTC
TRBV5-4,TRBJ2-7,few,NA,CASSGTGSEQYF,TGTGCCAGCAGCGGAACAGGGAGCGAGCAGTACTTC
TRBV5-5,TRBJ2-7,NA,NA,CASSLDLVYEQYF,TGTGCCAGCAGCTTGGACCTAGTCTACGAGCAGTACTTC
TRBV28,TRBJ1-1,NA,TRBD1,CASSLRRGRNTEAFF,TGTGCCAGCAGTCTCCGCAGGGGGAGGAACACTGAAGCTTTCTTT
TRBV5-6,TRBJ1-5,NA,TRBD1,CASSRTGKDQPQHF,TGTGCCAGCAGCCGGACAGGGAAAGATCAGCCCCAGCATTTT
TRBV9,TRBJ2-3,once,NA,CASSAGPQRTDTQYF,TGTGCCAGCAGCGCGGGACCTCAGCGCACAGATACGCAGTATTTT
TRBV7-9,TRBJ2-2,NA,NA,CASSFEEAGELFF,TGTGCCAGCAGCTTTGAGGAAGCCGGGGAGCTGTTTTTT
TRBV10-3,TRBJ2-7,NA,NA,CAIRAQDGGTGEQYF,TGTGCCATCAGGGCTCAGGACGGTGGGACGGGGGAGCAGTACTTC
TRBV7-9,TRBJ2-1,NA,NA,CASSSTPAGSSYNEQFF,TGTGCCAGCAGCTCAACCCCGGCGGGGAGCTCCTACAATGAGCAGTTCTTC
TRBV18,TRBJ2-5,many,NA,CASSRSPGPGEQTQYF,TGTGCCAGCTCACGGTCCCCGGGACCGGGTGAGCAGACCCAGTACTTC
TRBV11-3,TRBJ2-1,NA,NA,CASSLVGSGLPGEQFF,TGTGCCAGCAGCTTAGTTGGTAGCGGCCTTCCGGGTGAGCAGTTCTTC
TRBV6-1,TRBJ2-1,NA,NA,CASSRERGYNEQFF,TGTGCCAGCAGTAGGGAGCGCGGATACAATGAGCAGTTCTTC
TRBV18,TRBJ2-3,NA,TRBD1,CASSIAQGSSPDTQYF,TGTGCCAGCTCAATCGCACAGGGGAGTTCTCCAGATACGCAGTATTTT
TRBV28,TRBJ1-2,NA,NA,CASSAEAKNYGYTF,TGTGCCAGCAGTGCGGAGGCTAAAAACTATGGCTACACCTTC
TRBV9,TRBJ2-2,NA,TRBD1,CASSASGQGIGGLFF,TGTGCCAGCAGCGCGTCAGGACAGGGAATAGGGGGGCTGTTTTTT
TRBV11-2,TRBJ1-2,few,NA,CASSLDGAHGYTF,TGTGCCAGCAGCTTAGACGGGGCCCATGGCTACACCTTC
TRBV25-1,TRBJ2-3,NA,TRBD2,CASSPTSGRSTDTQYF,TGTGCCAGCAGCCCCACTAGCGGGAGAAGCACAGATACGCAGTATTTT
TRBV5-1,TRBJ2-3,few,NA,CASSLGAGDTDTQYF,TGCGCCAGCAGCTTGGGTGCAGGAGACACAGATACGCAGTATTTT